This TCR beta chain was identified in a study of OX40 agonist ivuxolimab in advanced cancers. Background for the entire study: Ivuxolimab was an agonistic, fully human IgG2 monoclonal antibody directed against OX40 (CD134), a costimulatory receptor. Partial responses were achieved by three dose-escalation patients, of whom one had hepatocellular carcinoma and two had cutaneous melanoma. The monotherapy dose-escalation portion (N = 52 patients) of the phase I ivuxolimab trial is reported in the paper. Of the approximately 50 dose-escalation patients, hepatocellular carcinoma was present in around 19, melanoma in roughly 15, renal cell carcinoma in 9 and head and neck cancer in 9. The dose-escalation cohort was about 86% male with a mean age of 60 years, ranging from about 20 to 85. The point of sequencing TCRbeta in the periphery was to test whether ivuxolimab changed TCR sequence diversity and drove clonal T-cell expansion. Intravenous ivuxolimab was administered to patients every 2 weeks at six dose levels: 0.01, 0.1, 0.3, 1.5, 3 and 10 mg/kg. Prior anti-PD-1, anti-PD-L1 or anti-CTLA-4 therapy was permitted, and 40% of dose-escalation patients had received checkpoint inhibitors.

This clone was found once. No cognate antigen has been identified for it. No base-level quality is on record; no much larger clone is a single base apart. Study-wide conclusions, independent of this receptor: Partial responders in the 0.1-3.0 mg/kg groups had among the lowest normalized peripheral clonal expansion, especially among CD8+ T cells. After ivuxolimab, more expanded clones were found on average in CD8+ T cells than in CD4+ T cells. Which antigens the clonally expanded peripheral T cells were specific for was not determined. At doses from 0.1 to 3.0 mg/kg, clonal expansion was seen in both CD4+ and CD8+ blood T cells between baseline and week 6. Low levels of normalized T-cell clonal expansion were also shown by some nonresponding patients.

Genomic DNA was isolated from the sorted cells so that the TCRbeta CDR3 region could be sequenced. The immunoSEQ Assay was used for sequencing of TCRbeta CDR3 regions. TCRdb provides this immuneACCESS table in a form limited to in-frame rearrangements. Some clones are lacking; in checked studies, under half of them reflect an unresolved V gene, and why the rest are absent is not known. This sample holds roughly 60,000 clones; roughly 81% were observed only once. The ten largest make up less than 5.5% of the sample. V is shortened by 3 bases, J by 2 bases, and the region joining them spans 7 bases. Including cysteine and phenylalanine, the CDR3 has 13 amino acids. The CDR3 DNA has 39 bases and is translated from base 1. The germline V gene (reference sequence) gives CDR1 as SGHKS and CDR2 as YYEKEE. Patients with a history of autoimmune disease or receiving systemic immunosuppression were excluded from the trial. Peripheral blood for TCR sequencing was collected from all dose cohorts at baseline, on cycle 4 day 1, and on cycle 7 day 1. The samples were taken from a phase I, first-in-human, multicenter, open-label dose-escalation trial of ivuxolimab. Adults with locally advanced or metastatic melanoma, renal cell, hepatocellular, or head and neck squamous cell carcinoma were enrolled in the trial. Before TCR sequencing, CD4+ T cells and CD8+ T cells from peripheral blood were sorted into separate populations.

The V and J segments used are TRBV5-5 and TRBJ2-3; the D gene is not confidently resolved. The TCR sequence derives from an adult with an advanced solid tumor such as melanoma, head and neck, liver or kidney cancer. The material was CD4+ or CD8+ T cells sorted from blood, obtained in a trial of the OX40 agonist ivuxolimab. The DNA reads TGTGCCAGCAGCTCCCGAGACACAGATACGCAGTATTTT. It translates to CASSSRDTDTQYF.